The entry that follows covers one T cell receptor beta chain sequence. The target of this receptor is not known. It may be a read error: a sequence one base away is much more abundant. The instrument given in TCRdb is Illumina HiSeq 1500. TCRdb ran its own pipeline on the public reads, namely fastp trimming at Q25 and MiXCR clone calling, and kept in-frame beta chains. Each CDR3 protein appears once, grouped with its most common genes and DNA. The sample table lists about 920,000 distinct CDR3 sequences, less than 40% of them with a count of one. Over 12% of the sample goes to the ten largest clones. This sample is drawn from a study of T cell repertoires in cytomegalovirus infection (dated 2019 in TCRdb). Notes on the research overall: Peptide stimulations targeted recently identified HLA-C-restricted CMV epitopes, whose presentation resists viral immunomodulation, together with well-studied HLA-B-restricted epitopes. Because public TCR beta signatures pointed to carriage of CMV infection together with the matching HLA type, the HLA type of each donor mattered for the analysis.

This specimen's treatment or condition label, interpreted: in vitro stimulation with specific CMV peptide epitopes to enrich CMV-specific T cells. What the study reported, not specific to this receptor: The ex vivo response was dominated by HLA-C-restricted CMV-specific TCR beta clonotypes, and the single most frequent clonotype in two of eight donors was supplied by these HLA-C-restricted clonotypes. In both this cohort and an independent roughly 400-donor cohort, the cumulative frequency of public TCR beta family members distinguished carriers of CMV infection plus the relevant HLA type.

As encoded in the germline V gene, CDR1 is LGHNT while CDR2 is FRNRAP. Relative to germline, V is missing 3 bases and J is missing 0 bases, with 5 bases of the junction outside any gene match. From its cysteine to its phenylalanine, the CDR3 spans 16 amino acids. The entry retains the CDR3 DNA only, 48 bases that are in frame from base 1. The chain links TRBV12-5 with TRBJ2-1, with 7 bases in between that match TRBD2. Sequences were derived from cultured CD8+ T cells from PBMCs, sampled from culture after CMV antigen stimulation. The receptor comes from a human donor in good health (CMV status not recorded). Some clones in this sample may be carry-over from other donors' samples. The CDR3 reads as follows: CASGFCGGGSYNEQFF. The nucleotide sequence is TGTGCTAGTGGTTTTTGCGGGGGAGGCTCCTACAATGAGCAGTTCTTC.